The 16 T cell receptor beta chains reported below all come from one sample, sequenced in a study of blood T cell repertoires in COVID-19. The method was immunoSEQ multiplex PCR; TCRdb's version includes in-frame clones alone and lacks a portion of them. This table has tens of thousands of clones, more than 75% appearing once. Material for sequencing was peripheral blood. The receptors stem from a man aged 65 to 85 with active or convalescent COVID-19.

V gene TRBV5-1 combines with J gene TRBJ2-3, with 8 positions matching TRBD2. Germline loops: CDR1 SGHRS, CDR2 YFSETQ. CDR3 length equals 13 residues. V shed 5 bases and J 3 bases; nucleotides not matched to a gene: 2. Here the CDR3 DNA reads TGCGCCAGCAGAGAGCGGGAGACAGATACGCAGTATTTT. Its protein is CASRERETDTQYF.

The chain couples TRBV6-2 or TRBV6-3 to TRBJ1-6; no definite D call. The CDR3 spans 14 residues. Germline values: CDR1 MNHEY, CDR2 SVGEGT. V was shortened by 3 bases and J by 6 bases, with 9 bases between the two germline ends. The CDR3 sequence is CASSYANSNSPLHF. In DNA, the CDR3 is TGTGCCAGCAGTTATGCTAACAGTAATTCACCCCTCCACTTT.

This chain links TRBV4-2 with TRBJ2-7; TRBD1 agrees at 7 bases. The CDR3 consists of 15 residues. Trimming removed 1 base from V and 3 bases from J; junction bases left unmatched: 6. CDR1 is LGHNA, CDR2 YNFKEQ, per germline. The CDR3 is CASSQVWDSDYEQYV. For the CDR3, the DNA is TGTGCCAGCAGCCAAGTCTGGGACAGCGACTACGAGCAGTACGTC.

This clone has only one observation. This chain uses TRBV29-1 with TRBJ1-1, with D possibly being TRBD1 (5 bases). The CDR3 runs 13 residues. Trimming took off 4 bases at V and 0 bases at J, with 9 bases between the two ends. Germline loops: CDR1 SQVTM, CDR2 ANQGSEA. The DNA of the CDR3 is TGCAGCGTTGGACAGCTAGTGAACACTGAAGCTTTCTTT. Residues: CSVGQLVNTEAFF.

Notes on this clone: At one end, the junction sequence differs from germline, possibly due to a read error. The V gene is TRBV7-7, the J gene TRBJ2-1, with D possibly matching TRBD2 (6 bases). The germline gives CDR1 SSHAT, CDR2 FNYEAQ (reference sequence). This CDR3 comprises 15 residues. The CDR3 region has the DNA TGTGCTAGCAGTCGGGAGACGAGCTCCTACAATGAGCAGTTCTTC. This sequence encodes CASSRETSSYNEQFF.

This clone was seen just once. This chain joins TRBV4-3 and TRBJ2-2; D call uncertain. Trimming stripped 0 bases from V and 6 bases from J, with 8 bases between. This CDR3 comprises 14 residues. Looked up from germline, CDR1 is LGHNA and CDR2 is YSLEER. The CDR3 loop reads CASSQDAVAGELFF. CDR3 DNA: TGCGCCAGCAGCCAAGATGCAGTGGCCGGGGAGCTGTTTTTT.

The chain couples TRBV14 to TRBJ1-2, with 8 bases that match TRBD1. This CDR3 comprises 15 residues. Germline assignment: CDR1 SGHDN and CDR2 FVKESK. Germline trimming cut 4 bases from V and 4 bases from J; bases unmatched to any gene: 8. CDR3 in DNA: TGTGCCAGCAGCCCCCGCGCAGGGGGCGGCTATGGCTACACCTTC. Translating gives CASSPRAGGGYGYTF.

This chain links TRBV19 with TRBJ1-2; unclear D gene. Germline V CDR1 and CDR2: LNHDA, SQIVND (reference sequence). Trimming stripped 4 bases from V and 4 bases from J, with 19 bases between. The CDR3 covers 16 residues. The CDR3 region is CASSTVRGGPSYGYTF. The CDR3 coding sequence is TGTGCCAGTAGTACGGTCCGGGGAGGGCCGAGCTATGGCTACACCTTC.

This CDR3 reads CASSYWGQGASQETQYF. The CDR3 bases are TGTGCCAGCAGTTACTGGGGACAGGGGGCTTCCCAAGAGACCCAGTACTTC. V gene TRBV6-2 or TRBV6-3 combines with J gene TRBJ2-5, with 12 bases fitting TRBD1. Germline V lookup: CDR1 MNHEY, CDR2 SVGEGT. The ends lost 1 base at V and 1 base at J; junction bases unmatched: 4. This CDR3 contains 17 residues.

The CDR3 spells CAWSPQTGGAVSNQPQHF. The CDR3 DNA reads TGTGCCTGGAGTCCACAAACGGGGGGTGCAGTTAGCAATCAGCCCCAGCATTTT. V usage is TRBV30 and J usage is TRBJ1-5, with D perhaps matching TRBD1 (5 bases). Germline V CDR1 and CDR2: GTSNPN, SVGIG (reference sequence). V was cut by 2 bases and J by 0 bases, with 20 bases left in between. The CDR3 extends over 18 amino acids. Complete variable domain (other parts from reference TRBV30 and TRBJ1-5): SQTIHQWPATLVQPVGSPLSLECTVEGTSNPNLYWYRQAAGRGLQLLFYSVGIGQISSEVPQNLSASRPQDRQFILSSKKLLLSDSGFYLCAWSPQTGGAVSNQPQHFGDGTRLSIL.

A word on this clone: The junction departs from germline at one end; a sequencing error may be responsible. The chain joins TRBV4-3 to TRBJ1-1; 8 bases agree with TRBD1. Germline-derived CDR1 and CDR2 are LGHNA and YSLEER. The CDR3 length is 13 residues. CDR3 loop: CASSQDGTGPLCF. In DNA, the CDR3 is TGCGCCAGCAGCCAGGACGGGACAGGCCCCCTATGCTTT.

The rearrangement links TRBV7-9 to TRBJ1-4, with unresolved D. CDR3 length equals 13 residues. V lost 6 bases and J lost 7, with 12 bases in between. Germline CDR1 and CDR2: SEHNR and FQNEAQ (reference sequence). The CDR3 DNA reads TGTGCCAGCAGTACTACGGAGCCTGAAAAACTGTTTTTT. Protein product: CASSTTEPEKLFF.

The chain recombines TRBV7-9 with TRBJ1-3; 7 nucleotides line up with TRBD1. The CDR3 spans 15 residues. With 5 bases clipped from V and 0 bases from J, the junction kept 4 bases outside the gene matches. Germline CDR1 is SEHNR and CDR2 is FQNEAQ (reference sequence). This chain's CDR3 is CASSPGTVSGNTIYF. The CDR3 coding sequence is TGTGCCAGCAGCCCGGGGACAGTCTCTGGAAACACCATATATTTT.

V gene TRBV9 combines with J gene TRBJ1-1; the D gene is possibly TRBD1 (5 bases). CDR3 length equals 16 residues. The ends were cut back, 4 bases at V and 4 bases at J, with 20 bases in the middle. Per the germline V gene, CDR1 is SGDLS and CDR2 is YYNGEE. Written as DNA, the CDR3 is TGTGCCAGCAGCCCCGGGTCAGGGTCAATAGGCACTGAAGCTTTCTTT. Translating it yields CASSPGSGSIGTEAFF.

The chain uses TRBV6-5 and TRBJ2-1; 12 nucleotides agree with TRBD2. V dropped 8 bases and J dropped 4; count of bases not matched to a gene: 3. The CDR3 has 14 residues. Germline CDR1 MNHEY, CDR2 SVGAGI. The CDR3 region has the DNA TGTGCCAGCCGACTAGCGGGGGAGTACAATGAGCAGTTCTTC. Protein sequence: CASRLAGEYNEQFF.

The gene calls are TRBV5-1 and TRBJ2-3, with D perhaps TRBD2 (5 bases). Germline V lookup: CDR1 SGHRS, CDR2 YFSETQ. There are 15 residues in the CDR3. The V and J ends lost 4 bases and 4 bases respectively, with 16 bases between them. The CDR3 reads CASSGSKGLADTQYF. CDR3 in DNA: TGCGCCAGCAGCGGGAGCAAGGGATTGGCAGATACGCAGTATTTT.